Each of the 26 T cell receptor beta chains below was sequenced from the same sample in a study of T cell repertoires in cytomegalovirus infection. One entry per CDR3 protein, called by TCRdb with MiXCR from the reads. Here the sample spans roughly 570,000 distinct CDR3 sequences, about 40% being singletons. These receptors are not linked to any known antigen. The sequencing here drew on cultured PBMCs, taken from culture after CMV antigen stimulation. These receptor sequences come from a human donor in good health (CMV status not recorded). Some clones in this sample may be carry-over from other donors' samples.

The CDR3 nucleotides are TGTGCCAGCAGTTCGCTCGGGGGCAGGGACGGTGAAGCTTTCTTT. Protein sequence: CASSSLGGRDGEAFF. The V call is TRBV2, the J call TRBJ1-1; possible D gene TRBD1, 6 bases. Germline assignment: CDR1 SNHLY and CDR2 FYNNEI. The V end was cut by 5 bases, the J end by 7 bases, with 20 bases between. The CDR3 has 15 amino acids.

CDR3 in DNA: TGTGCCAGCAGCACTCTAGCGGGAGATGGGGAGACCCAGTACTTC. This translates into CASSTLAGDGETQYF. The rearrangement joins TRBV7-2 to TRBJ2-5, with 10 bases fitting TRBD2. Germline CDR1 is SGHTA and CDR2 is FQGNSA. The CDR3 totals 15 residues. V lost 5 bases, J lost 5 bases, and 8 bases stayed unmatched.

This clonotype came up many times. The gene calls are TRBV7-8 and TRBJ2-7, with D hard to call. The CDR3 totals 14 residues. CDR1 is SGHVS and CDR2 is FQNEAQ in the germline V gene. Deletions cut 4 bases from V and 6 bases from J, with 16 bases between. The CDR3 region has the DNA TGTGCCAGCAGCTCTCCCGACGGCGCTCTCGAGCAGTACTTC. Its protein is CASSSPDGALEQYF.

Details on this clonotype: This may stem from a read error, because a much larger clone lies one nucleotide away. The rearrangement joins TRBV7-2 to TRBJ1-6; tentative D call: TRBD1 (6 bases). CDR3 length: 15 amino acids. The V gene lost 6 bases and the J gene lost 6 bases, with 15 bases spanning the gap. CDR1 SGHTA and CDR2 FQGNSA come from the germline V gene. The CDR3: CASSPQGSVNSPLHF. The CDR3 bases are TGTGCCAGCAGTCCGCAGGGGTCCGTTAATTCACCCCTCCACTTT.

The chain links TRBV20-1 to TRBJ2-5, with D tentatively TRBD1 (6 bases). Trimming removed 0 bases from V and 0 bases from J, with 17 bases in between. This CDR3 spans 17 amino acids. CDR1 DFQATT and CDR2 SNEGSKA come from the germline V gene (reference sequence). CDR3 DNA: TGCAGTGCTAGAGACACCGTCCAGGGGCGATACCAAGAGACCCAGTACTTC. Its protein product is CSARDTVQGRYQETQYF.

The sample holds one count of this clonotype. The chain couples TRBV3-1 to TRBJ2-1, with 8 bases that match TRBD2. Per germline, CDR1 LGHDT and CDR2 YNNKEL (reference sequence). V dropped 7 bases and J dropped 7; count of bases not matched to a gene: 12. This CDR3 contains 15 residues. The CDR3 reads CASTYMSGGSNEQFF. The CDR3 nucleotides read TGTGCCAGCACCTATATGAGCGGGGGCTCGAATGAGCAGTTCTTC.

This chain uses TRBV5-4 with TRBJ1-6, with TRBD1 matching 7 bases. The V gene's germline CDR1 is SGHNT and CDR2 YYREEE (reference sequence). V trimming: 4 bases; J trimming: 7 bases; junction bases outside the gene matches: 8. This CDR3 spans 15 amino acids. CDR3 sequence reads: CASSAAGTANSPLHF. The CDR3 nucleotides are TGTGCCAGCAGCGCAGCCGGGACAGCAAATTCACCCCTCCACTTT.

V gene TRBV7-2 combines with J gene TRBJ1-1; D remains unclear. This CDR3 contains 15 residues. The ends were cut back, 5 bases at V and 3 bases at J, with 16 bases in the middle. Germline loops: CDR1 SGHTA, CDR2 FQGNSA. The CDR3 protein is CASSPRGSVYTEAFF. Here the CDR3 DNA reads TGTGCCAGCAGCCCTCGGGGATCGGTGTACACTGAAGCTTTCTTT.

The gene calls are TRBV6-2 or TRBV6-3 and TRBJ2-7, with D possibly being TRBD2 (6 bases). V gave up 7 bases and J gave up 3 bases, with 10 bases separating them. Germline CDR1 is MNHEY and CDR2 is SVGEGT. This CDR3 region has 12 residues. CDR3 region: CASMEGGYEQYF. The DNA of the CDR3 is TGTGCCAGCATGGAGGGTGGCTACGAGCAGTACTTC.

The table lists this clonotype with a few counts. The genes are TRBV7-2 and TRBJ2-1, with 7 bases matching TRBD2. Losses at the gene ends were 0 bases for V and 0 bases for J; bases not matched to a gene: 2. The length of the CDR3 is 16 residues. Per germline, CDR1 SGHTA and CDR2 FQGNSA. The CDR3 here is CASSLARTSSYNEQFF. CDR3 in DNA: TGTGCCAGCAGCTTAGCCCGGACTAGCTCCTACAATGAGCAGTTCTTC.

The chain combines TRBV15 with TRBJ2-1; TRBD1 agrees at 9 bases. The CDR3 has 17 residues. Looked up from germline, CDR1 is LNHNV and CDR2 is YYDKDF (reference sequence). Trimming removed 5 bases from V and 4 bases from J; junction bases left unmatched: 12. CDR3 sequence: CATSPTGGGTGYNEQFF. CDR3 nucleotides: TGTGCCACCAGCCCTACCGGCGGCGGGACAGGGTACAATGAGCAGTTCTTC. Looking up the rest from reference TRBV15 and TRBJ2-1 gives the full variable domain: DAMVIQNPRYQVTQFGKPVTLSCSQTLNHNVMYWYQQKSSQAPKLLFHYYDKDFNNEADTPDNFQSRRPNTSFCFLDIRSPGLGDTAMYLCATSPTGGGTGYNEQFFGPGTRLTVL.

The chain couples TRBV6-2 or TRBV6-3 to TRBJ1-2; D is undetermined. There are 15 residues in the CDR3. V gave up 7 bases and J gave up 1 base, with 16 bases separating them. Germline V gene lookup returns CDR1 MNHEY and CDR2 SVGEGT. The CDR3 DNA is TGTGCCAGCATCGACCCGGCAGATGTTAACTATGGCTACACCTTC. This codes for CASIDPADVNYGYTF.

The table lists this clonotype with a few counts. V and J are TRBV7-2 and TRBJ2-1, with TRBD2 identical over 11 bases. Germline-derived CDR1 and CDR2 are SGHTA and FQGNSA. V shed 1 base and J 7 bases; nucleotides not matched to a gene: 6. The CDR3 extends over 16 amino acids. The DNA of the CDR3 is TGTGCCAGCAGCTTAGTGGGTAGCGGGGGGGCTAATGAGCAGTTCTTC. Residues: CASSLVGSGGANEQFF.

Only one count was recorded for this clonotype. The J gene is TRBJ2-5, the V gene TRBV28, with a tentative D call TRBD1 (5 bases). V was cut by 10 bases and J by 4 bases, with 13 bases left in between. The CDR3 has 12 residues. Germline lookup yields CDR1 MDHEN and CDR2 SYDVKM. CDR3 DNA: TGTGCCACCAAAACAGGTCTAGAGACCCAGTACTTC. Its translation is CATKTGLETQYF.

This clonotype was seen only a few times. The chain employs TRBV7-6 and TRBJ2-5, with 13 bases fitting TRBD2. The V and J ends lost 6 bases and 5 bases, in that order; junction bases with no gene match: 0. The CDR3 spans 13 residues. Germline V gene data show CDR1 as SGHVS and CDR2 as FNYEAQ. The CDR3 coding sequence is TGTGCCAGCAGACTAGCGGGGGGGGAGACCCAGTACTTC. Amino acid sequence: CASRLAGGETQYF.

This sequence joins TRBV29-1 and TRBJ2-7; 7 bases map to TRBD2. The CDR3 totals 13 residues. Germline V gene sequence: CDR1 SQVTM, CDR2 ANQGSEA. The ends lost 6 bases at V and 6 bases at J; junction bases unmatched: 11. CDR3 region: CSVRLAFGGEQYF. The CDR3 DNA reads as TGCAGCGTCAGACTAGCCTTTGGGGGCGAGCAGTACTTC.

The V and J genes are TRBV2 and TRBJ1-2; TRBD1 agrees at 9 bases. Trimming cost V 5 bases and J 13 bases; bases outside gene matches: 14. Germline V gives CDR1 SNHLY, CDR2 FYNNEI. This CDR3 is built from 14 residues. CDR3 in DNA: TGTGCCAGCAGTTCTTCCCGGGACAGGGCACATGTCACCTTC. This codes for CASSSSRDRAHVTF.

The rearrangement joins TRBV6-6 to TRBJ1-3; D might be TRBD1 (6 bases). Germline CDR1 is MNHNY and CDR2 is SVGAGI (reference sequence). The CDR3 runs 15 residues. V was pared by 10 bases and J by 0 bases, with 16 bases between. The CDR3 bases are TGTGCCACCCGGGGGCGGGGGTTCTCTGGAAACACCATATATTTT. This codes for CATRGRGFSGNTIYF.

This clonotype was seen only a few times. The rearrangement uses TRBV7-2 and TRBJ2-2, with 10 bases lining up with TRBD2. The CDR3 is 18 residues long. Losses at the gene ends were 6 bases for V and 4 bases for J; bases not matched to a gene: 14. Germline CDR1 SGHTA, CDR2 FQGNSA. CDR3 sequence reads: CASRNPGLAAVGTGELFF. CDR3 in DNA: TGTGCCAGCAGAAACCCCGGACTAGCGGCTGTCGGCACCGGGGAGCTGTTTTTT.

The chain couples TRBV12-3 or TRBV12-4 to TRBJ1-1; D is ambiguous. The length of the CDR3 is 12 residues. Trimming removed 5 bases at V and 6 bases at J, with 10 bases between. CDR3 coding DNA: TGTGCCAGCAGTCCCAGGTGGGCTGAAGCTTTCTTT. Translated: CASSPRWAEAFF.

As regards this clonotype: One end of the junction is discordant with germline, which a read error may explain. The chain employs TRBV7-8 and TRBJ1-5, with D uncertain. The CDR3 has 14 residues. CDR1 is SGHVS and CDR2 is FQNEAQ in the germline V gene. The CDR3 bases are TGTGCCAGCAGCTTTACTGCGGGCAACCAGCCCCAGCATTTT. This translates into CASSFTAGNQPQHF. The full variable domain, rest sourced from reference TRBV7-8 and TRBJ1-5, is GAGVSQSPRYKVAKRGQDVALRCDPISGHVSLFWYQQALGQGPEFLTYFQNEAQLDKSGLPSDRFFAERPEGSVSTLKIQRTQQEDSAVYLCASSFTAGNQPQHFGDGTRLSIL.

V is TRBV5-1 and J is TRBJ2-5; either TRBD1 or TRBD2 may fit D (6 bases each). The CDR3 runs to 16 residues. The germline V gene has CDR1 SGHRS and CDR2 YFSETQ. Trimming took 6 bases from V and 5 from J, leaving 23 bases between them. The CDR3 loop is CASMTHVGGHGETQYF. The CDR3 nucleotides read TGCGCCAGCATGACCCACGTTGGGGGGCATGGGGAGACCCAGTACTTC.

Remarks on this clonotype: A read error is possible here, since a much larger clone lies one base away. V is TRBV7-2 and J is TRBJ2-3; D uncertain. The germline gives CDR1 SGHTA, CDR2 FQGNSA. There are 11 residues in the CDR3. V lost 7 bases and J 3 bases, leaving 5 bases between the germline ends. CDR3 bases: TGTGCCAGCACCGGAACAGATACGCAGTATTTT. Translation: CASTGTDTQYF.

The V call is TRBV7-2, the J call TRBJ1-2, with a tentative D call TRBD1 (5 bases). CDR1 and CDR2 (germline): SGHTA, FQGNSA. Deletions cut 5 bases from V and 0 bases from J, with 13 bases between. The CDR3 contains 15 residues. The CDR3 sequence: CASSIDSSSNYGYTF. The CDR3 DNA reads TGTGCCAGCAGCATAGACAGTTCCTCTAACTATGGCTACACCTTC.

This clonotype appeared a single time. The junction departs from the called germline gene at one end, perhaps through a read error. V and J are TRBV6-4 and TRBJ1-2; 7 bases line up with TRBD1. The CDR3 totals 13 residues. The germline CDR1 and CDR2 sequences are MRHNA and SNTAGT. The CDR3, as DNA: TGTGCCAGCAGCGGCCCGGGACAGCAAACGGGAGCATTC. It is translated as CASSGPGQQTGAF.

This clonotype was detected only a few times. This chain connects TRBV7-6 to TRBJ2-2; no firm D call. V was cut by 5 bases and J by 1 base, with 8 bases left in between. The CDR3 loop spans 14 amino acids. CDR1 and CDR2 (germline): SGHVS, FNYEAQ. CDR3 in DNA: TGTGCCAGCAGCCGAGCAGTGAACACCGGGGAGCTGTTTTTT. Translating gives CASSRAVNTGELFF.